What follows are 15 T cell receptor beta chains derived from one specimen sequenced in a study of metastatic and nonmetastatic thyroid tumors. There were no patients who had received any treatment before thyroid surgery. TCRdb reprocessed the PCR reads using MiXCR. The data hold roughly 90,000 clones, with about 15% observed a single time. What was sequenced was blood. All receptors come from a female donor with papillary thyroid cancer or a benign thyroid nodule (not recorded which). Some clones in this sample may be carry-over from other donors' samples.

This clone was observed many times. The chain employs TRBV7-2 and TRBJ2-5, with 10 bases identical to TRBD2. J gave up 5 bases and V 0 bases, and 12 bases lay outside the gene matches. CDR1 SGHTA and CDR2 FQGNSA come from the germline V gene. This CDR3 contains 18 residues. In DNA, the CDR3 is TGTGCCAGCAGCTTAGCGAAGCGGGGGGGCTTTCGGTCGGAGACCCAGTACTTC. It is translated as CASSLAKRGGFRSETQYF.

This clone was seen at least ten times. The V gene is TRBV7-3, the J gene TRBJ2-7; 9 positions match TRBD2. The CDR3 extends over 18 amino acids. CDR1 is SGHTA, CDR2 FQGTGA, per germline. With 2 bases clipped from V and 4 bases from J, the junction kept 15 bases outside the gene matches. CDR3: CASSLGVVVCGGVYEQYF. CDR3 DNA sequence: TGTGCCAGCAGCTTAGGGGTCGTTGTATGCGGGGGGGTTTACGAGCAGTACTTC.

Many counts were recorded for this clone. V is TRBV4-1 and J is TRBJ1-6; weak D call: TRBD1 (6 bases). Germline CDR1 reads MGHRA; CDR2 reads YSYEKL. CDR3 length: 14 amino acids. Trimming pared 2 bases from V and 6 bases from J, leaving 8 bases between. The CDR3 DNA is TGCGCCAGCAGCCAAAGACAGGCTAATTCACCCCTCCACTTT. This sequence encodes CASSQRQANSPLHF.

This clone was detected ten times or more. V is TRBV7-9 and J is TRBJ1-2; maybe TRBD1 (6 bases). The germline V and J ends were trimmed by 7 bases and 2 bases, with 20 bases remaining between them. CDR3 size: 16 residues. Germline CDR1 and CDR2: SEHNR and FQNEAQ (reference sequence). CDR3 nucleotide sequence: TGTGCCAGCACCCTCGACGGGGGGCTCGGGAACTATGGCTACACCTTC. Its protein is CASTLDGGLGNYGYTF.

About this clone: This sample also contains other DNA sequences that code for the same CDR3. This chain connects TRBV12-5 to TRBJ1-2; 8 nucleotides line up with TRBD1. CDR3 length: 14 residues. The trim removed 9 bases at V and 5 bases at J, leaving 11 bases unmatched. From germline, CDR1 is LGHNT and CDR2 FRNRAP. DNA of the CDR3: TGTGCTAGCGTCAGTGACAGGGGAAGTTATGGCTACACCTTC. It codes for CASVSDRGSYGYTF.

In this sample, this clone turned up many times. This chain links TRBV7-8 with TRBJ1-4; D may be TRBD1 (5 bases). Looked up from germline, CDR1 is SGHVS and CDR2 is FQNEAQ. V shed 5 bases and J shed 3 bases, with 16 bases lying between them. CDR3 size: 16 residues. The DNA for the CDR3 is TGTGCCAGCAGCCTTCTTGCCGGGGCGGCTAATGAAAAACTGTTTTTT. It is translated as CASSLLAGAANEKLFF.

In its sample, this clone was seen many times. J is TRBJ1-1 and V is TRBV12-5; maybe TRBD1 (5 bases). V was cut by 3 bases and J by 4 bases, with 9 bases left in between. Germline V gene lookup returns CDR1 LGHNT and CDR2 FRNRAP. This CDR3 has 13 amino acids. CDR3 DNA: TGTGCTAGTGGTTTAGGGAGGGGCACTGAAGCTTTCTTT. This encodes CASGLGRGTEAFF.

In its sample, this clone was seen many times. The DNA of the CDR3 is TGCAGTGCTAGTCGACTAGGACCTTACAATGAGCAGTTCTTC. Its protein product is CSASRLGPYNEQFF. The chain has TRBV20-1 and TRBJ2-1; TRBD2 is a possible D gene (6 bases). CDR3 length equals 14 residues. The V and J ends lost 3 bases and 4 bases respectively, with 13 bases between them. In germline, CDR1 is DFQATT, CDR2 SNEGSKA (reference sequence).

V usage is TRBV6-2 or TRBV6-3 and J usage is TRBJ2-7; weak D call: TRBD2 (6 bases). CDR1 is MNHEY, CDR2 SVGEGT, per germline. Trimming took 0 bases from V and 4 from J, leaving 13 bases between them. There are 15 residues in the CDR3. CDR3 sequence (DNA): TGTGCCAGCAGTTACTCGGTGATCCGGGGGTACGAGCAGTACTTC. It specifies CASSYSVIRGYEQYF.

The sample holds many counts of this clone. The chain is built from TRBV3-1 and TRBJ2-7; 10 bases are a match to TRBD2. CDR3 size: 16 residues. Trimming took 4 bases from V and 0 from J; bases not matched to a gene: 6. Germline V gene lookup returns CDR1 LGHDT and CDR2 YNNKEL (reference sequence). The CDR3 DNA follows: TGTGCCAGCAGCCCTAGCGGGGGAGGGAGCTCCTACGAGCAGTACTTC. Its protein product is CASSPSGGGSSYEQYF.

This clone occurred many times. The rearrangement uses TRBV9 and TRBJ2-1; weak D call: TRBD2 (5 bases). Trimming stripped 0 bases from V and 3 bases from J, with 7 bases between. Germline-derived CDR1 and CDR2 are SGDLS and YYNGEE. CDR3 length: 14 amino acids. The CDR3 loop reads CASSVAGNYNEQFF. CDR3 nucleotide sequence: TGTGCCAGCAGCGTAGCGGGGAACTACAATGAGCAGTTCTTC.

In this sample, this clone turned up many times. At one end, the junction sequence differs from germline, possibly due to a read error. This rearrangement joins TRBV3-1 to TRBJ1-1, with 12 bases fitting TRBD1. CDR1 LGHDT and CDR2 YNNKEL come from the germline V gene (reference sequence). This CDR3 spans 14 amino acids. The CDR3 spells CASSQGDRGRRALF. CDR3 nucleotide sequence: TGTGCCAGCAGCCAGGGGGACAGGGGGCGCCGAGCTCTCTTT.

This clone was counted many times. V and J are TRBV28 and TRBJ2-5, with 9 bases that match TRBD1. The CDR3 totals 15 residues. Per the germline V gene, CDR1 is MDHEN and CDR2 is SYDVKM. Trimming removed 3 bases from V and 2 bases from J; junction bases left unmatched: 4. In nucleotides, the CDR3 is TGTGCCAGCAGTTTCATAGGGACAGGGCAAGAGACCCAGTACTTC. Translation: CASSFIGTGQETQYF.

This clone was observed many times. J is TRBJ2-3 and V is TRBV24-1, with D possibly called TRBD1 or TRBD2 (5 bases each). CDR3 length: 14 residues. Germline CDR1 KGHDR, CDR2 SFDVKD. The ends were cut back, 4 bases at V and 9 bases at J, with 16 bases in the middle. The CDR3, as DNA: TGTGCCACCAGTGAGAGGGACCCGCTAGGCACGCAGTATTTT. It codes for CATSERDPLGTQYF.

The chain is built from TRBV6-1 and TRBJ2-3; D not resolved. CDR3 length equals 17 residues. The germline gives CDR1 MNHNS, CDR2 SASEGT. V lost 5 bases and J lost 3, with 21 bases in between. CDR3 amino acids: CASSRTHAGDWTDTQYF. Here the CDR3 DNA reads TGTGCCAGCAGTCGAACACACGCTGGCGATTGGACAGATACGCAGTATTTT.